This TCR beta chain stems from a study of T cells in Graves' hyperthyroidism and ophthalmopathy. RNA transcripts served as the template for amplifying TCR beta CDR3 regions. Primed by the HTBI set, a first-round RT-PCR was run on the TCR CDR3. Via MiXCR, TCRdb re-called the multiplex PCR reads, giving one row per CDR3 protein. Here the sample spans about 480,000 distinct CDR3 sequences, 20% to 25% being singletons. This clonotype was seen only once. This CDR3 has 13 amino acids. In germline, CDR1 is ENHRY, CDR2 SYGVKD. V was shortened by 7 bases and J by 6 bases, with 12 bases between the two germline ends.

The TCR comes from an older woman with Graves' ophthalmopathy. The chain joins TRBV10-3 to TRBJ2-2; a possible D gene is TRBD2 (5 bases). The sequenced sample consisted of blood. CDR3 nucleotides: TGTGCCATCAAAAATCGGGGTTCCGGGGAGCTGTTTTTT. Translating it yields CAIKNRGSGELFF.